This record looks at one T cell receptor (beta chain) sequence and its context. No antigen is known for it. Base-call qualities are not available, and no considerably larger clone is one nucleotide away. The germline V gene supplies CDR1 MNHNS and CDR2 SASEGT. From cysteine to phenylalanine, the CDR3 is 15 amino acids long. Just CDR3 DNA is preserved here, 45 bases in frame from base 1. At the junction V is shortened by 8 bases and J by 3 bases, with 17 bases in between. This sample is part of a study of cytomegalovirus exposure and HLA in healthy donors listed by TCRdb under 2017. For the wider study: In an earlier analysis of some 610 of the donors, 276 Gb of sequence data and approximately 120 million unique TCR beta sequences from 150 million to 200 million T cells were reported. Roughly 300 gigabases of sequencing data and around 85 million unique TCR sequences made up an early release that covered 640 HLA-typed donors. The genetic ancestry cluster associated with self-reported Caucasian donors included roughly 84% of the approximately 430 genotyped donors. The study was designed to test whether signatures of past pathogen exposure could be identified by cataloging public T cell receptors. The study used immunosequencing to profile the T cell repertoires of 600 to 850 subjects and linked those repertoires to cytomegalovirus serostatus. Along with the roughly 700-subject first cohort, a separate validation cohort of 120 different subjects was used. High-throughput TCR immunosequencing, statistical association of individual TCRs with disease status, and machine learning were combined to predict cytomegalovirus infection status. A later analysis re-analyzed previously published TCR beta repertoires from hundreds of donors and added high-resolution HLA genotyping to study TCR occurrence patterns. In the later analysis, no new phenotypic data were used to find candidate immune exposures; instead, reliance was placed on TCR beta sequences and their occurrence across donors. To decide whether each TCR beta V gene segment behaved as functional or pseudogenic, an earlier analysis of several hundred of the donors relied on high-throughput TCR beta sequencing. Donor age, sex, ethnicity and CMV serostatus were compiled together with the repertoire data. A later genetic analysis used genome-wide SNP genotypes for about 60% of the roughly 700 donors, treating that subset as a discovery cohort. All discovery cohort repertoires had been generated using a single sequencing platform. Class I and class II HLA loci were covered by the typing at four-digit resolution. The number of donors typed differed by locus, with roughly 620-640 for A, B, C, DRB1 and DQB1, more than 500 for DQA1, 606 for DPA1, and around 450 for DPB1. Four or five DR-DQ haplotypes were handled as single units for association and clustering, since linkage in the cohort was strong. Among around 400 genotyped donors of the cohort, an average of around 250,000 unique TCR beta nucleotide sequences was sequenced per donor, of which about 19% were non-productive.

The paper's findings and limits, for the study overall: Compared with equally common non-associated chains, HLA-associated TCR beta chains in a later analysis were more clonally expanded and had lower generation probabilities. In the study, roughly 160 TCR beta chains were listed as associated with cytomegalovirus. Sequencing depth was assumed to be roughly uniform across donors in the presence/absence analyses, though that assumption may not hold. A cluster of highly shared sequence variants was judged likely to be a technical artifact of the sequencing pipeline. Because HLA typing was missing for some donors at each locus, association tests included only the typed subset. At a false discovery rate of 0.05, a later analysis linked around 15,000 TCR beta sequences to specific HLA alleles. Broadly in line with IMGT annotations, most TCR beta V segments showed up in productive rearrangements about 87% or about 30% of the time in an earlier analysis of several hundred of the donors. In a later analysis, several top co-occurrence clusters were reported to appear linked to parvovirus B19, influenza, CMV and Epstein-Barr virus. When HLA alleles, especially DR and DQ, strongly co-occurred, TCR associations were difficult to assign to individual alleles. The earlier analysis of fewer than 750 of the donors excluded some 16 rarely observed V segments, including chromosome 9 orphons, because counts were too low. In a later genetic analysis, fewer N-insertions in productive TCRs were reported among donors in an Asian-associated ancestry cluster than the roughly 640-donor mean. A later analysis found that most CMV-associated TCR beta chains appeared HLA-restricted, with HLA associations seemingly driven largely by CMV exposure. CMV serostatus was the only immune exposure information available for the cohort. V-gene and J-gene trimming of TCR beta chains was associated with a missense DCLRE1C variant in a later genetic analysis, and the association was replicated in an independent cohort. Because the 87-base-pair reads could not distinguish some IMGT-functional V segments, including TRBV6-2 and TRBV6-3, those segments were excluded. The classifier was reported to diagnose cytomegalovirus status with high specificity and sensitivity in both the original and validation cohorts. Three of the identified cytomegalovirus-associated TCR beta chains were confirmed in vitro to be specific for cytomegalovirus antigens. Across donors, most TCR sequences were observed very rarely, whereas some public TCRs were present in many individuals. A later analysis found that TCR association rates varied across HLA loci, with DRB1 alleles showing the most associated TCRs and HLA-C alleles the fewest. The cohort was sequenced for TCR beta chains only, and without alpha or paired-chain data the features that could be detected were limited. A further reported finding was that TCR beta sequences accurately predicted the HLA-A and HLA-B alleles for most subjects in the first cohort. According to the authors, the approach could potentially be generalized to other disease states and immunological phenotypes. Linkage disequilibrium might explain the correlated functional status among segregating V segments, but an unknown experimental factor could not be excluded.

The method behind the library was the immunoSEQ multiplex PCR assay. For the multiplex PCR, a mixture combining 60 forward primers for TCR Vbeta segments and 13 reverse primers for TCR Jbeta segments was used. A multiplex PCR assay on genomic DNA amplified the CDR3 region of rearranged TCR beta genes. The amplified TCR beta libraries were sequenced on the Illumina HiSeq System as 87-base-pair reads. On the study's bioinformatics: A later analysis tallied around 82 million unique TCR beta chains across the 640 or so repertoires, and some 10 million of those chains were shared by two or more donors. Raw reads were error-corrected and collapsed into unique sequences by a nearest-neighbor algorithm in which closely related sequences were merged to remove PCR and sequencing errors. To assign V, D and J gene segments, CDR3 sequences were aligned to IMGT reference sequences. For a sequence to be retained, a match of at least six nucleotides was required to both a V gene segment and a J gene segment. A rearrangement counted as productive if the CDR3 had no stop codons and remained in frame with V and J, and every other rearrangement counted as non-productive. Following IMGT convention, CDR3 was defined as the stretch from the second conserved V-encoded cysteine up to the conserved J-encoded phenylalanine. The earlier analysis of roughly 590 of the donors excluded sequences that lacked an unambiguous match to a single V gene segment. An earlier analysis of around 600 of the donors classified V segments as functional when productive rearrangements were above 56.7% and as segregating when the standard deviation between donors was above 5%. To diagnose cytomegalovirus status from the catalog of TCR beta chain sequences, a statistical classification framework was built. In a later analysis, TCR nucleotide sequences were compared against IMGT/GENE-DB human TR gene sequences so that V and J genes could be assigned. Using the TCRdist pipeline, a later analysis assigned CDR3 sequences along with most-parsimonious VDJ recombination scenarios. In a later analysis, each TCR beta chain was defined by its CDR3 amino acid sequence together with its V-gene family, and reads without a unique V-gene family were excluded. In a later analysis, 500 to 650 highly shared, low-generation-probability nucleotide sequences were removed to address suspected cross-contamination and a sequencing artifact. In a later analysis, a clonal expansion index for each public chain was calculated from normalized within-repertoire ranks of inferred template counts. In a later analysis, generation probabilities were computed using a VDJ recombination model fitted to out-of-frame rearrangements, and the results were checked against IGoR. In a later analysis, hypergeometric tests were used to score TCR-TCR, TCR-HLA and TCR-CMV co-occurrence, with a repertoire-size bias correction applied to TCR pairs. In a later analysis, false discovery rates were estimated by permuting HLA or CMV assignments 20 times. A later analysis grouped co-occurring TCRs with DBSCAN, adding TCRdist sequence similarity when clustering within HLA-allele-positive subsets. Repertoires with fewer than 30,000 or more than 120,000 public chains were left out of co-occurrence clustering, as were five repertoires with anomalous nucleotide sharing. The table was pulled from immuneACCESS by TCRdb, which kept in-frame rearrangements only. Such tables lose some clones; where checked, under half of the loss comes from unresolved V genes, and the rest has no known cause. The DNA gave D and trimming, while V, J and clone size come from that table. The sample data list around 120,000 clones, and roughly four fifths of these were observed just once. About 11% of the sample is taken by the ten largest.

The cohort consisted of hundreds of healthy bone marrow donors. At the time of sampling, all cohort members were nominally healthy, though unrecorded immune exposures were likely present. The donor was CMV seropositive and belonged to the group of some 290 seropositive cohort members. A peripheral blood sample was provided by each donor, and peripheral blood mononuclear cells were used for TCR beta sequencing. The Qiagen DNeasy Blood Extraction Kit was used to extract genomic DNA from the blood cell samples. Sample: PBMCs. The sequence is built from TRBV6-1 and TRBJ1-5; TRBD1 is a weak D gene call, 5 bases matching. The TCR originated in a male donor in good health and CMV-seropositive. CDR3 sequence: CASSALQGFNQPQHF. Here is the DNA: TGTGCCAGCTCCGCCCTTCAGGGATTCAATCAGCCCCAGCATTTT.